This passage covers 23 T cell receptor beta chains from one sample sequenced in a study of T cell responses to AZD1222 COVID-19 vaccine. The protocol was immunoSEQ multiplex PCR, while the TCRdb copy is restricted to in-frame clones and leaves out a portion. The sample lists about 100,000 clones, about 83% occurring once. The source material was peripheral blood, sampled on day 0 of AZD1222 vaccination. These TCRs come from an adult in good health.

A remark on this clone: The same CDR3 is also encoded by other DNA sequences in this sample. The chain combines TRBV24-1 with TRBJ1-2; D is undetermined. The germline V gene has CDR1 KGHDR and CDR2 SFDVKD. CDR3 length equals 12 residues. Trimming stripped 2 bases from V and 6 bases from J, with 6 bases between. CDR3 sequence reads: CATSDWRNGYTF. Here the CDR3 DNA reads TGTGCCACCAGTGATTGGAGGAATGGCTACACCTTC.

This rearrangement joins TRBV7-9 to TRBJ1-1; no firm D call. This CDR3 region has 14 residues. Germline CDR1 is SEHNR and CDR2 is FQNEAQ (reference sequence). V was shortened by 1 base and J by 2 bases, with 8 bases between the two germline ends. The CDR3 loop reads CASSLVLENTEAFF. In DNA form, the CDR3 reads TGTGCCAGCAGCTTAGTCCTTGAAAACACTGAAGCTTTCTTT. Together with reference TRBV7-9 and TRBJ1-1, the CDR3 gives the full variable domain: DTGVSQNPRHKITKRGQNVTFRCDPISEHNRLYWYRQTLGQGPEFLTYFQNEAQLEKSRLLSDRFSAERPKGSFSTLEIQRTEQGDSAMYLCASSLVLENTEAFFGQGTRLTVV.

The chain uses TRBV6-1 and TRBJ1-1, with D possibly matching TRBD1 (5 bases). Trimming removed 3 bases from V and 0 bases from J, with 14 bases in between. Per germline, CDR1 MNHNS and CDR2 SASEGT. The CDR3 contains 16 residues. CDR3 in DNA: TGTGCCAGCAGTGATCAGGGAAGGCGGGTGAACACTGAAGCTTTCTTT. Amino acid sequence: CASSDQGRRVNTEAFF.

The chain joins TRBV7-8 to TRBJ2-7, with 13 nucleotides matching TRBD2. The CDR3 loop spans 16 amino acids. V shed 4 bases and J 3 bases; nucleotides not matched to a gene: 6. CDR1 is SGHVS, CDR2 FQNEAQ, per germline. The CDR3 nucleotides read TGTGCCAGCAGCTACCGTCGGACTAGCGGGAGCTACGAGCAGTACTTC. Translated, it gives CASSYRRTSGSYEQYF.

The genes are TRBV2 and TRBJ2-1; 9 positions match TRBD2. Germline V gene lookup returns CDR1 SNHLY and CDR2 FYNNEI. J lost 2 bases, V lost 7 bases, and 6 bases had no gene match. The CDR3 runs 15 residues. CDR3 in amino acids: CASTVTSGTYNEQFF. The CDR3 coding sequence is TGTGCCAGCACCGTGACTAGCGGAACCTACAATGAGCAGTTCTTC. The full variable domain, with the rest looked up from reference TRBV2 and TRBJ2-1, is EPEVTQTPSHQVTQMGQEVILRCVPISNHLYFYWYRQILGQKVEFLVSFYNNEISEKSEIFDDQFSVERPDGSNFTLKIRSTKLEDSAMYFCASTVTSGTYNEQFFGPGTRLTVL.

The chain employs TRBV7-9 and TRBJ1-6; no definite D call. CDR1 is SEHNR, CDR2 FQNEAQ, per germline (reference sequence). The CDR3 sequence is 12 residues long. The germline V and J ends were trimmed by 5 bases and 5 bases, with 4 bases remaining between them. CDR3 bases: TGTGCCAGCAGCGTTGATAATTCACCCCTCCACTTT. Translated: CASSVDNSPLHF.

J is TRBJ1-6 and V is TRBV18; 11 bases align to TRBD1. Germline trimming cut 6 bases from V and 6 bases from J; bases unmatched to any gene: 7. Germline loops: CDR1 KGHSH, CDR2 LQKENI. This CDR3 comprises 16 residues. The CDR3 DNA follows: TGTGCCAGCTCCCCCGGACAGGGGGCCCTTAATTCACCCCTCCACTTT. The encoded protein is CASSPGQGALNSPLHF.

The chain uses TRBV11-2 and TRBJ2-2, with TRBD2 identical over 7 bases. The CDR3 is made up of 14 amino acids. Per germline, CDR1 SGHAT and CDR2 FQNNGV. Trimming took 5 bases from V and 2 from J; bases not matched to a gene: 2. The CDR3 protein is CASSGGLNTGELFF. As DNA, the CDR3 is TGTGCCAGCAGCGGGGGACTAAACACCGGGGAGCTGTTTTTT.

The chain combines TRBV7-9 with TRBJ2-1; perhaps D is TRBD1 or TRBD2 (5 bases each). Germline V lookup: CDR1 SEHNR, CDR2 FQNEAQ (reference sequence). This CDR3 has 14 amino acids. With 3 bases removed from V and 7 bases from J, the gap between germline ends came to 13 bases. The CDR3 DNA is TGTGCCAGCAGCTTGGGGGAGCCTTTAAATGAGCAGTTCTTC. It codes for CASSLGEPLNEQFF.

The rearrangement joins TRBV27 to TRBJ1-4; the D is unclear. CDR1 MNHEY and CDR2 SMNVEV come from the germline V gene (reference sequence). CDR3 size: 14 residues. V dropped 6 bases and J dropped 7 bases, with 15 bases sitting between them. CDR3: CASRISGGSEKLFF. CDR3 sequence (DNA): TGTGCCAGCAGGATCTCCGGAGGGTCTGAAAAACTGTTTTTT.

This chain links TRBV5-1 with TRBJ1-3, with 9 bases identical to TRBD1. The CDR3 contains 16 residues. The junction had 4 bases not matched to a gene; V was cut back by 3 bases and J by 0 bases. The V gene's germline CDR1 is SGHRS and CDR2 YFSETQ. The CDR3 protein is CASSWGQGNSGNTIYF. The CDR3 region has the DNA TGCGCCAGCAGCTGGGGACAGGGAAACTCTGGAAACACCATATATTTT.

This chain links TRBV11-2 with TRBJ2-7; D is perhaps TRBD1 (5 bases). The germline V gene has CDR1 SGHAT and CDR2 FQNNGV. The V gene lost 3 bases and the J gene lost 0 bases, with 9 bases spanning the gap. CDR3 size: 14 residues. In nucleotides, the CDR3 is TGTGCCAGCAGCTTCCAACAGGTCTCCTACGAGCAGTACTTC. It codes for CASSFQQVSYEQYF.

CDR3 bases: TGCAGCGTTGAAGATGTCTATTCCGCCCAGCATTTT. Amino acid sequence: CSVEDVYSAQHF. The J gene is TRBJ1-5, the V gene TRBV29-1; D is unclear. CDR3 length equals 12 residues. The V end lost 0 bases, the J end lost 11 bases, and 11 bases lay between the germline ends. Germline loops: CDR1 SQVTM, CDR2 ANQGSEA. The whole variable domain, remainder taken from reference TRBV29-1 and TRBJ1-5, is SAVISQKPSRDICQRGTSLTIQCQVDSQVTMMFWYRQQPGQSLTLIATANQGSEATYESGFVIDKFPISRPNLTFSTLTVSNMSPEDSSIYLCSVEDVYSAQHFGDGTRLSIL.

The V and J genes are TRBV30 and TRBJ1-1; D gene ambiguous. The CDR3 is 11 residues long. Trimming cost V 0 bases and J 7 bases, with 6 bases left between them. Germline-derived CDR1 and CDR2 are GTSNPN and SVGIG (reference sequence). CDR3: CAWSVPDEAFF. The CDR3 DNA follows: TGTGCCTGGAGTGTACCCGATGAAGCTTTCTTT.

This clone was seen a single time. The rearrangement links TRBV5-1 to TRBJ1-1; D might be TRBD1 (6 bases). The V gene lost 4 bases and the J gene lost 6 bases, with 16 bases spanning the gap. Germline V lookup: CDR1 SGHRS, CDR2 YFSETQ. CDR3 length equals 14 residues. CDR3 sequence reads: CASSAGTLGSEAFF. The CDR3 bases are TGCGCCAGCAGCGCCGGGACATTGGGGTCTGAAGCTTTCTTT.

V and J are TRBV28 and TRBJ1-3; D ambiguous. The germline gives CDR1 MDHEN, CDR2 SYDVKM. This CDR3 region has 15 residues. With 7 bases removed from V and 4 bases from J, the gap between germline ends came to 17 bases. The CDR3 reads CASIRVRGSGNTIYF. CDR3 DNA: TGTGCCAGCATTCGGGTGAGAGGGAGCGGAAACACCATATATTTT.

The rearrangement uses TRBV5-6 and TRBJ1-6; no firm D call. CDR1 and CDR2 from the germline V gene are SGHDT and YYEEEE. This CDR3 spans 16 amino acids. V was shortened by 3 bases and J by 3 bases, with 13 bases between the two germline ends. The DNA for the CDR3 is TGTGCCAGCAGCTCGGACCTAGACAACTATAATTCACCCCTCCACTTT. Amino acids: CASSSDLDNYNSPLHF. Variable domain in full (rest from reference TRBV5-6 and TRBJ1-6): DAGVTQSPTHLIKTRGQQVTLRCSPKSGHDTVSWYQQALGQGPQFIFQYYEEEERQRGNFPDRFSGHQFPNYSSELNVNALLLGDSALYLCASSSDLDNYNSPLHFGNGTRLTVT.

The CDR3 DNA follows: TGCAGCGCAGAGGACAGGTTGGGGGGAAACACCATATATTTT. Its translation is CSAEDRLGGNTIYF. The chain couples TRBV29-1 to TRBJ1-3, with TRBD1 identical over 7 bases. V was pared by 7 bases and J by 4 bases, with 10 bases of the junction left unmatched. This CDR3 has 14 amino acids. Looked up from germline, CDR1 is SQVTM and CDR2 is ANQGSEA.

The rearrangement joins TRBV5-1 to TRBJ1-6; D gene uncertain. The ends were cut back, 1 base at V and 9 bases at J, with 14 bases in the middle. This CDR3 has 15 amino acids. Germline CDR1 SGHRS, CDR2 YFSETQ. The CDR3 here is CASSLSPAGISPLHF. The CDR3 nucleotides read TGCGCCAGCAGCTTGAGCCCCGCGGGTATTTCACCCCTCCACTTT.

The chain employs TRBV19 and TRBJ1-3; possibly TRBD1 for D (6 bases). V was shortened by 1 base and J by 3 bases, with 13 bases between the two germline ends. The CDR3 sequence is 16 residues long. The germline CDR1 and CDR2 sequences are LNHDA and SQIVND (reference sequence). The DNA for the CDR3 is TGTGCCAGTAGTATAGCGGTCGCAGGGGTTGGAAACACCATATATTTT. Translated, it gives CASSIAVAGVGNTIYF.

V and J are TRBV6-5 and TRBJ1-3; the D is unclear. Per germline, CDR1 MNHEY and CDR2 SVGAGI. Trimming shortened V by 5 bases and J by 0 bases, and 11 bases separated the two germline ends. This CDR3 spans 15 amino acids. In nucleotides, the CDR3 is TGTGCCAGCAGTCGAGACATCAGCTCTGGAAACACCATATATTTT. It codes for CASSRDISSGNTIYF.

V usage is TRBV6-2 or TRBV6-3 and J usage is TRBJ1-1; D is unclear. The germline gives CDR1 MNHEY, CDR2 SVGEGT. There are 14 residues in the CDR3. V was cut by 0 bases and J by 6 bases, with 11 bases left in between. The chain's CDR3 is CASSYSQDRAEAFF. The CDR3 nucleotides read TGTGCCAGCAGTTACTCTCAGGATAGGGCTGAAGCTTTCTTT.

The rearrangement links TRBV3-1 (or the pseudogene TRBV3-2) to TRBJ1-1; TRBD1 matches at 8 bases. The J segment lost 11 bases and the V segment lost 5 bases, leaving 16 bases of the junction unmatched. CDR1 is LGHDT and CDR2 is YNNKEL in the germline V gene (reference sequence). This CDR3 contains 15 residues. For the CDR3, the DNA is TGTGCCAGCAGCTCATTCAACTGGCCAGGGGGCGCGGCTTTCTTT. It yields the protein CASSSFNWPGGAAFF.